What follows are 2 T cell receptor beta chains derived from one specimen sequenced in a study of OX40 agonist ivuxolimab in advanced cancers. The library was prepared using the immunoSEQ multiplex PCR assay. The immuneACCESS repertoire file appears here via TCRdb, limited to in-frame rearrangements. These files lack a portion of the clones; in checked studies, under half of the deficit traces to unresolved V genes, and the cause of the others is not known. This sample holds tens of thousands of clones; 90% to 95% were observed only once. 5.5% to 6% of the sample belongs to the ten largest clones. Sample: CD4+ or CD8+ T cells sorted from blood, taken in a trial of the OX40 agonist ivuxolimab. These receptors were collected from an adult with an advanced solid tumor such as melanoma, head and neck, liver or kidney cancer.

The genes are TRBV2 and TRBJ2-3, with TRBD1 matching 8 bases. Germline V gene data show CDR1 as SNHLY and CDR2 as FYNNEI. This CDR3 contains 15 residues. The trim removed 1 base at V and 5 bases at J, leaving 5 bases unmatched. DNA for the CDR3: TGTGCCAGCAGTGAAGGGACAGGGCGGCGAGATACGCAGTATTTT. Translated: CASSEGTGRRDTQYF.

The V gene is TRBV30, the J gene TRBJ1-5, with no clear D. Germline assignment: CDR1 GTSNPN and CDR2 SVGIG (reference sequence). The CDR3 totals 14 residues. Trimming removed 1 base at V and 6 bases at J, with 13 bases between. This CDR3 reads CAWSEVGGVQPQHF. The CDR3 nucleotides are TGTGCCTGGAGTGAAGTGGGCGGTGTTCAGCCCCAGCATTTT.